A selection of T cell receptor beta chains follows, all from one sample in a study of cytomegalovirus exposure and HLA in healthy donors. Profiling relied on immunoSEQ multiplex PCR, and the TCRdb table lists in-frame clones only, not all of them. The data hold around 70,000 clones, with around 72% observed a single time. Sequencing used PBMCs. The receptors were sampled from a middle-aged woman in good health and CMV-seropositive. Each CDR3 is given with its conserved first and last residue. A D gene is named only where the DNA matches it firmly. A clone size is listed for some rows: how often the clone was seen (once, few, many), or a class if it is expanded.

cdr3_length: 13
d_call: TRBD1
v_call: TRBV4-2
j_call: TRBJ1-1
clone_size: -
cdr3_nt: TGTGCCAGCAGCCAAGGTTCGACAGGGGAAGCTTTCTTT
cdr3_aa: CASSQGSTGEAFF

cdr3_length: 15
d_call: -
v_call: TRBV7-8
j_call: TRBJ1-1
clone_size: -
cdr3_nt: TGTGCCAGCATCCCGGCGGGGGCTGGTGACACTGAAGCTTTCTTT
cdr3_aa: CASIPAGAGDTEAFF

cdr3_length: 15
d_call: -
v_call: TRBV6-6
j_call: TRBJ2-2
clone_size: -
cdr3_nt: TGTGCCAGCGGCCTGACCGGGGGTTACACCGGGGAGCTGTTTTTT
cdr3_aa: CASGLTGGYTGELFF

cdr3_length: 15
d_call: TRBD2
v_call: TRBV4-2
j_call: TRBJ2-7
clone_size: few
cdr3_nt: TGTGCCAGCAGCCAAGCTAGCGGGGGGTCCTACGAGCAGTACTTC
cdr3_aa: CASSQASGGSYEQYF

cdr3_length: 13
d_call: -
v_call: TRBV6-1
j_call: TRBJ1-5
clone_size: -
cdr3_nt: TGTGCCAGCAGTGTTGACAGAAATCAGCCCCAGCATTTT
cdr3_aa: CASSVDRNQPQHF

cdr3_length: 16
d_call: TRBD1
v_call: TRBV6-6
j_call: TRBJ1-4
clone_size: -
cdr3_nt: TGTGCCAGCAGTTACCCAAGAGGGCAGGGGGTCGAAAAACTGTTTTTT
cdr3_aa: CASSYPRGQGVEKLFF

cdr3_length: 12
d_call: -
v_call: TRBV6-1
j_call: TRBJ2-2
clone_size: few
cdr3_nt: TGTGCCAGCACTGGGGGCCCCGGGGAGCTGTTTTTT
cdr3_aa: CASTGGPGELFF

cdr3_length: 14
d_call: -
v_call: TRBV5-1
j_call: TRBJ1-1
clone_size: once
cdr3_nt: TGCGCCAGCAGCTTGGACGGGGGTGACACTGAAGCTTTCTTT
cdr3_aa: CASSLDGGDTEAFF

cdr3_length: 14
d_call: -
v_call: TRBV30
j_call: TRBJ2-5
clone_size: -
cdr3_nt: TGTGCCTGGAGTTCGACCGGGGGGCGAGAGGCCCAGTACTTC
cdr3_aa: CAWSSTGGREAQYF

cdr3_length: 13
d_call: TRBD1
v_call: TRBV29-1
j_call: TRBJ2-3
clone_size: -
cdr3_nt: TGCAGCGTGGAACAGGGGGTTTCAGATACGCAGTATTTT
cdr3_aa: CSVEQGVSDTQYF

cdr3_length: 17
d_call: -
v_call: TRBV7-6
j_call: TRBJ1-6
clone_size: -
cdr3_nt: TGTGCCAGCAGCTTAGGTGGGGGGAGGTCCTATAATTCACCCCTCCACTTT
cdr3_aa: CASSLGGGRSYNSPLHF

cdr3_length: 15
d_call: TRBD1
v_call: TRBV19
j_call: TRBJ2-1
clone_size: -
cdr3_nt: TGTGCCAGTAGCCAGAACAGGGGAGTGAGCAATGAGCAGTTCTTC
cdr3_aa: CASSQNRGVSNEQFF

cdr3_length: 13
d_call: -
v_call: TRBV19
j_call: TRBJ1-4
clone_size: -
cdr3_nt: TGTGCCAGTAGTCGGTCGAAGGGGGAAAAACTGTTTTTT
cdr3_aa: CASSRSKGEKLFF

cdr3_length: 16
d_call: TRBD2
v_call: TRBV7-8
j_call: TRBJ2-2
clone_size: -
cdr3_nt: TGTGCCAGCAGCTCCGGGACTAGCGGGAACACCGGGGAGCTGTTTTTT
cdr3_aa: CASSSGTSGNTGELFF

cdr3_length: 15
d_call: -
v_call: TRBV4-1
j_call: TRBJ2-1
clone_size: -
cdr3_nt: TGCGCCAGCAGCCAAGGGACTGCATCCTACAATGAGCAGTTCTTC
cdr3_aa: CASSQGTASYNEQFF

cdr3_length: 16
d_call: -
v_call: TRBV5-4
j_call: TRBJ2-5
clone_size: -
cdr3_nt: TGTGCCAGCAGCTTGGTGGAGGGGGAGGGGGAGAAGACCCAGTACTTC
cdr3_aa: CASSLVEGEGEKTQYF

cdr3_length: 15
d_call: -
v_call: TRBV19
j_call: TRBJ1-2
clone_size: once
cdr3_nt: TGTGCCAGTAGTGACTACACGGAGCAGGGGTATGGCTACACCTTC
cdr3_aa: CASSDYTEQGYGYTF

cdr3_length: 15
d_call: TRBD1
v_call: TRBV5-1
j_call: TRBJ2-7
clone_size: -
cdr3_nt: TGCGCCAGCAGCCCGGCCGGGACAGGGGGGAACGAGCAGTACTTC
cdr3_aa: CASSPAGTGGNEQYF

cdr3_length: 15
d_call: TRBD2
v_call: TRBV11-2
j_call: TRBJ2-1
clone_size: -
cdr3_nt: TGTGCCAGCAGCTTCCCCCCAACTAGCGCCAATGAGCAGTTCTTC
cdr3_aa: CASSFPPTSANEQFF

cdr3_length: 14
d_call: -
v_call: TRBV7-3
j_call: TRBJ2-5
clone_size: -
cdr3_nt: TGTGCCAGCAGCTTCACGGGCTCGGGGGAGACCCAGTACTTC
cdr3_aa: CASSFTGSGETQYF

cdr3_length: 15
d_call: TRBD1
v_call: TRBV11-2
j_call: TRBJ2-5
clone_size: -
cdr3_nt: TGTGCCAGCAGCTTAGGACAGGGAACCCAAGAGACCCAGTACTTC
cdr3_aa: CASSLGQGTQETQYF

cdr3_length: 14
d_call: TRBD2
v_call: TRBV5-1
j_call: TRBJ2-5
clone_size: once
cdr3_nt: TGCGCCAGCAGCGAGACTAGCGGGAAAGAGACCCAGTACTTC
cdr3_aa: CASSETSGKETQYF

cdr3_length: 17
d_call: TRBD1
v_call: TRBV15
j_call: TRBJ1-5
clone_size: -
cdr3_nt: TGTGCCACCAGCAGAGATAGGGCGACAGGGGGTAATCAGCCCCAGCATTTT
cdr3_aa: CATSRDRATGGNQPQHF

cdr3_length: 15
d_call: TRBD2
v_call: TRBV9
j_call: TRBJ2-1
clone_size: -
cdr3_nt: TGTGCCAGCAGCGCGACGGGACTAGCGGGGGGTCGGCAGTTCTTC
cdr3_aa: CASSATGLAGGRQFF

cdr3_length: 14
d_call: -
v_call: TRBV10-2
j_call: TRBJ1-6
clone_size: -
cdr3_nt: TGCGCCAGCAGTGGAGACTCCTATAATTCACCCCTCCACTTT
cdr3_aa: CASSGDSYNSPLHF

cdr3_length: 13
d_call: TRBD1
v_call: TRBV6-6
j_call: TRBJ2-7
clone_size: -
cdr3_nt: TGTGCCAGCAGTCCTTCGACAGGGGACGAGCAGTACTTC
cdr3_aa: CASSPSTGDEQYF

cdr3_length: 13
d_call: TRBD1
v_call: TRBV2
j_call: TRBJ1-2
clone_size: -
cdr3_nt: TGTGCCAGCAGTAACGACAGGGTGGGGGGCTACACCTTC
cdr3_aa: CASSNDRVGGYTF

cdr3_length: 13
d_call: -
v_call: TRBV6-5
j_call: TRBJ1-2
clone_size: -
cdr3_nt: TGTGCCAGCAGTTACCGCCGAGGCTATGGCTACACCTTC
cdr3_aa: CASSYRRGYGYTF

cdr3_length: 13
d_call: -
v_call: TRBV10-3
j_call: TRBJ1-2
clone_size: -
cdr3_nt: TGTGCCATCAGTGAGTCAGACAGCTATGGCTACACCTTC
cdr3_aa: CAISESDSYGYTF

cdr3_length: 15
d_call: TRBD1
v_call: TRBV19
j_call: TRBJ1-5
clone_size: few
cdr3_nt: TGTGCCAGTAGTATCGGGACAGCTAGCAATCAGCCCCAGCATTTT
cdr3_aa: CASSIGTASNQPQHF

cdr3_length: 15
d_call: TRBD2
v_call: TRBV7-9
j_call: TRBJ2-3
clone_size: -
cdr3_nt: TGTGCCAGCAGCTTATGGACTAGCGGGGGAGATACGCAGTATTTT
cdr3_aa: CASSLWTSGGDTQYF

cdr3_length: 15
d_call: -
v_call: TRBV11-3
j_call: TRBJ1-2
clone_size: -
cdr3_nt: TGTGCCAGCACCCCCGGCGGACAGATAGTCTATGGCTACACCTTC
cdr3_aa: CASTPGGQIVYGYTF

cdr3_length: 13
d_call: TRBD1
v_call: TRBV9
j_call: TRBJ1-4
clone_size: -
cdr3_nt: TGTGCCAGCAGCCCCAGGACAGGGCAGTTTCTGTTTTTT
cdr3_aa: CASSPRTGQFLFF

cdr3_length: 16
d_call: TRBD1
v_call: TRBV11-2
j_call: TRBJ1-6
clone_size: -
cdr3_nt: TGTGCCAGCAGATATAGGGGGCAGGGTGGTAATTCACCCCTCCACTTT
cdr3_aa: CASRYRGQGGNSPLHF

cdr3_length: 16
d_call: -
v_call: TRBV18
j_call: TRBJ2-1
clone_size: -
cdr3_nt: TGTGCCAGCTCACCTCCAGGGTCGATCTCCTACAATGAGCAGTTCTTC
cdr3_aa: CASSPPGSISYNEQFF

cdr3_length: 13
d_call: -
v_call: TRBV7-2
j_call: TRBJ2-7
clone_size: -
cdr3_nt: TGTGCCAGCAGCTTGACTTTCTCCTACGAGCAGTACTTC
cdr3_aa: CASSLTFSYEQYF

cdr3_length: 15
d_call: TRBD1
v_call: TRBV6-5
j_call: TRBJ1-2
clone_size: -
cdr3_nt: TGTGCCAGCAGTCCCGGGACAGGGACTAACTATGGCTACACCTTC
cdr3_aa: CASSPGTGTNYGYTF

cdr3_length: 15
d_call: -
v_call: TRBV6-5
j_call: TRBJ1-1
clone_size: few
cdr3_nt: TGTGCCAGCAGTTACTCGGTTTGGGGCAACACTGAAGCTTTCTTT
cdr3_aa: CASSYSVWGNTEAFF

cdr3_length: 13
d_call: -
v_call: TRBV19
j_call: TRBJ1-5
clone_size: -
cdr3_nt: TGTGCCAGTAGTATAGGGGGCTACCAGCCCCAGCATTTT
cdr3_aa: CASSIGGYQPQHF